Detailed here is one TCR beta chain. Original data processing: Amplification with reference gene primers provided the estimates of nucleated cell counts. Sequencing used immunoSEQ multiplex PCR; TCRdb keeps in-frame clones, though not all of them. V and J calls and clone size are those listed in that table; D and trimming were worked out from the DNA. The sample records about 73,000 clones, roughly 83% being singletons. This entry is derived from a study of blood T cell repertoires in COVID-19. CDR3 size: 13 residues. Between the trimmed V and J ends, which lost 5 bases and 5 bases, there was a span of 10 bases.

This chain links TRBV12-3 or TRBV12-4 with TRBJ1-5; possible D gene TRBD1, 6 bases. The source of this sequence is a woman aged 55-70 years with acute or convalescent COVID-19. The sequenced material came from peripheral blood. This chain's CDR3 is CASSGGVDQPQHF. CDR3 nucleotides: TGTGCCAGCAGTGGGGGCGTAGATCAGCCCCAGCATTTT.